The present T cell receptor beta chain was sequenced within a study of somatic mutations in cytotoxic T cells in rheumatoid arthritis. Study findings and constraints: No multiple-comparison adjustment was applied to the slight TRBV07 underrepresentation in rheumatoid arthritis patients.

Libraries were prepared by immunoSEQ multiplex PCR; TCRdb keeps only in-frame clonotypes and omits some of them. This sample has roughly 10,000 clones, with around nine tenths found just once. Notes on this clone: Antigen: not known.

The CDR3 extends over 13 amino acids. In germline, CDR1 is SGHRS, CDR2 YFSETQ. Trimming pared 0 bases from V and 5 bases from J, leaving 8 bases between. V is TRBV5-1 and J is TRBJ2-5, with D perhaps TRBD1 (6 bases). The clonotype comes from a woman younger than 30 with rheumatoid arthritis. Specimen: CD4+ T cells sorted from blood. In DNA form, the CDR3 reads TGCGCCAGCAGCTTGGACAGGGCGGAGACCCAGTACTTC. It specifies CASSLDRAETQYF.